These T cell receptor beta chains were read from a single sample in a study of chemoradiotherapy in HPV16-positive cancers. The assay was immunoSEQ multiplex PCR, and TCRdb's table has in-frame clones only and misses some. The sample records about 12,000 clones, less than 80% being singletons. Collection of the sample occurred from a patient who underwent chemoradiotherapy. These receptors were obtained from a human donor with HPV-associated anogenital cancer. Each CDR3 is given with its conserved first and last residue. The D gene is left open where the match is weak. Clone size is not always given. Where it is, it says once, few, many or a class for expanded clones.

j_call	clone_size	v_call	d_call	cdr3_nt	cdr3_aa
TRBJ2-1	few	TRBV7-8	.	TGTGCCAGCAGCCCGAGGTGGGGTTCCTACAATGAGCAGTTCTTC	CASSPRWGSYNEQFF
TRBJ2-7	.	TRBV4-2	.	TGTGCCAGCAGCCAAGAACGGGGCTTATACGAGCAGTACTTC	CASSQERGLYEQYF
TRBJ2-1	.	TRBV4-1	.	TGCGCCAGCAGCCAAGATCAAGGTGGGTCCTACAATGAGCAGTTCTTC	CASSQDQGGSYNEQFF
TRBJ2-7	once	TRBV5-8	.	TGTGCCAGCAGCAGAGGAAACTACGAGCAGTACTTC	CASSRGNYEQYF
TRBJ1-3	.	TRBV10-3	.	TGTGCCATAGGGGAGGCTGGAAACACCATATATTTT	CAIGEAGNTIYF
TRBJ2-3	.	TRBV5-4	TRBD1	TGTGCCAGCAGCCGGGACAGGGCCACAGATACGCAGTATTTT	CASSRDRATDTQYF
TRBJ1-6	.	TRBV2	.	TGTGCCAGCAGGGCAGGGGAATCACCCCTCCACTTT	CASRAGESPLHF
TRBJ1-3	once	TRBV10-3	.	TGTGCCATCAGCTCCTCCCCCCCCGACGGAAACACCATATATTTT	CAISSSPPDGNTIYF
TRBJ1-1	few	TRBV9	TRBD1	TGTGCCAGCAGCGCCCAGGGGGACGACACTGAAGCTTTCTTT	CASSAQGDDTEAFF
TRBJ2-1	.	TRBV11-1	.	TGTGCCAGCAGCCCAGCGGGCCAAGCCTACAATGAGCAGTTCTTC	CASSPAGQAYNEQFF
TRBJ2-7	few	TRBV28	.	TGTGCCAGCAGTTTAATCGGCTACGAGCAGTACTTC	CASSLIGYEQYF
TRBJ2-3	.	TRBV27	.	TGTGCCAGCAGTTTCTTGAAGGCTAGCCGGGCGCCAGATACGCAGTATTTT	CASSFLKASRAPDTQYF
TRBJ2-1	.	TRBV30	TRBD2	TGTGCCTGGCGGGAGGACAATGAGCAGTTCTTC	CAWREDNEQFF
TRBJ1-5	.	TRBV19	TRBD1	TGTGCCAGTAAGGACAGGGATGATCAGCCCCAGCATTTT	CASKDRDDQPQHF
TRBJ1-1	.	TRBV10-2	.	TGCGCCAGCAGAATCACAGGGTCCCCTGAAGCTTTCTTT	CASRITGSPEAFF
TRBJ2-3	.	TRBV14	.	TGTGCCAGCAGCCACCGCACAGATACGCAGTATTTT	CASSHRTDTQYF
TRBJ2-2	.	TRBV6-4	.	TGTGCCAGCAGTGTCGACGTCGCCGGGGAGCTGTTTTTT	CASSVDVAGELFF
TRBJ2-1	.	TRBV9	.	TGTGCCAGCAGAGGGAGGTACAATGAGCAGTTCTTC	CASRGRYNEQFF
TRBJ2-1	.	TRBV2	TRBD1	TGTGCCAGCAGTATCCGAGGACAGGGGCTTTTAGGAGGGGTCTTC	CASSIRGQGLLGGVF
TRBJ2-7	once	TRBV2	.	TGTGCCAGCAGGGTTCAAGGAGGGGGTTACGAGCAGTACTTC	CASRVQGGGYEQYF
TRBJ1-3	.	TRBV7-2	.	TGTGCCAGCAGCTTAGATTACTCTGGAAACACCATATATTTT	CASSLDYSGNTIYF
TRBJ2-7	few	TRBV1	.	TGCACCAGCAGCCAAGACTGGCTAATGGCCCAAGACTCCTACGAGCAGTACTTC	CTSSQDWLMAQDSYEQYF
TRBJ2-7	.	TRBV12-5	TRBD1	TGTGCTAGTGGTGGGGGACAGGGGGCCACCGAGCAGTACTTC	CASGGGQGATEQYF
TRBJ1-4	.	TRBV5-1	.	TGCGCCAGCAGAGGGATGGGACTAAGGAATGAAAAACTGTTTTTT	CASRGMGLRNEKLFF
TRBJ2-7	few	TRBV5-4	TRBD1	TGTGCCAGCAGCCTGGACAGGGCCGAGCAGTACTTC	CASSLDRAEQYF
TRBJ1-3	medium-sized	TRBV7-9	TRBD1	TGTGCCAGCAGCTTTGGACAGGGGATAAGAAACACCATATATTTT	CASSFGQGIRNTIYF
TRBJ2-7	.	TRBV28	.	TGTGCCAGCAGCCAGGACGGAGCCTACGAGCAGTACTTC	CASSQDGAYEQYF
TRBJ2-3	.	TRBV27	.	TGTGCCAGCAGCAACACACCAACGGGGGGCCCAACAGATACGCAGTATTTT	CASSNTPTGGPTDTQYF
TRBJ1-4	.	TRBV7-9	TRBD1	TGTGCCAGCAGTCTCGACAGGGACAAACTGTTTTTT	CASSLDRDKLFF
TRBJ2-1	.	TRBV11-1	TRBD2	TGTGCCAGCAGCTTGGGGGGGGGTCTCTCCTACAATGAGCAGTTCTTC	CASSLGGGLSYNEQFF
TRBJ2-7	.	TRBV4-1	.	TGCGCCAGCAGCCAAATTGGCGAGAGCTCCTACGAGCAGTACTTC	CASSQIGESSYEQYF
TRBJ2-7	few	TRBV11-3	.	TGTGCCAGCAGCTTAACCGCCGACAGCGAGCAGTACTTC	CASSLTADSEQYF
TRBJ1-1	.	TRBV9	TRBD1	TGTGCCAGCACGTCGAGGGACAGGGTTGACACTGAAGCTTTCTTT	CASTSRDRVDTEAFF
TRBJ2-1	.	TRBV28	.	TGTGCCAGCAGATCTACGCGGCGAGTAGGGGAGCAGTTCTTC	CASRSTRRVGEQFF
TRBJ2-5	.	TRBV7-8	.	TGTGCCAGCAGCCTTGGAGGGGCGCCTCAAGAGACCCAGTACTTC	CASSLGGAPQETQYF
TRBJ2-6	.	TRBV27	.	TGTGCCAGCAGTTATTACAGATCTGGGGCCAACGTCCTGACTTTC	CASSYYRSGANVLTF
TRBJ1-1	.	TRBV6-5	.	TGTGCCAGCAGTCCTTTTCACTTGAACACTGAAGCTTTCTTT	CASSPFHLNTEAFF
TRBJ1-6	few	TRBV28	.	TGTGCCAGCAGTTCTGGGACTGCCGCTGATTCACCCCTCCACTTT	CASSSGTAADSPLHF
TRBJ1-3	.	TRBV27	.	TGTGCCAGCAGCCCCCAGGTGGGAGTCTCTGGAAACACCATATATTTT	CASSPQVGVSGNTIYF
TRBJ1-2	few	TRBV30	.	TGTGCCTGGGACAGTTCAAACTATGGCTACACCTTC	CAWDSSNYGYTF
TRBJ1-5	few	TRBV7-8	.	TGTGCCAGCAGCTTTACAGAGCATCAGCCCCAGCATTTT	CASSFTEHQPQHF
TRBJ1-5	.	TRBV5-1	.	TGCGCCAGCAGCGTTGGAGAAGGGTCTTCCAATCAGCCCCAGCATTTT	CASSVGEGSSNQPQHF